This T cell receptor (beta chain) appears in the sequencing data of a study of T cells after posttransplantation cyclophosphamide. Findings and caveats of the study: Recipient CMV seropositivity and CMV reactivation strongly tracked TRB clonality. Skin or GI-infiltrating T cells shared few TRB sequences with blood.

The related graft donor's blood sample was taken on the day of bone marrow donation. Notes on this clone: Its antigen remains unknown.

Generated by immunoSEQ multiplex PCR, the TCRdb table keeps only in-frame clones and is missing some. The sample carries 66,000 or so clones, 80% to 95% recorded once. Material for sequencing was PBMCs. This clonotype was obtained from a woman aged 30 to 39 in good health and a related stem cell transplant donor.

CDR3 in DNA: TGTGCCAGCAGCGGGGTGGGGGACAGGCACACTGGGGCCAACGTCCTGACTTTC. It encodes CASSGVGDRHTGANVLTF. The chain uses TRBV7-9 and TRBJ2-6, with 8 bases identical to TRBD1. Germline assignment: CDR1 SEHNR and CDR2 FQNEAQ (reference sequence). The CDR3 is made up of 18 amino acids. V dropped 5 bases and J dropped 2; count of bases not matched to a gene: 11.